Each of the 9 T cell receptor beta chains below was sequenced from the same sample in a study of naive and memory T cell subsets. An equimolar mix of two oligonucleotides served as the beta constant-region primer for TRBC1 and TRBC2. Ligated cDNA was amplified by four rounds of PCR with nested alpha and beta constant-region primers and SP2. TCRdb called the UMI-ligation and nested PCR reads again in MiXCR, with one record for every CDR3 protein. The table has 150,000 or so distinct CDR3 sequences, 22% seen once. What these receptors recognize is not known. Study results and caveats: Possibly reflecting memory cells re-expressing CD45RA, a few larger clonotypes occurred in naive repertoires, especially CD8.

The sample consisted of naive CD4+ T cells from blood. The source is a human donor in good health.

The chain recombines TRBV10-2 with TRBJ2-1; D ambiguous. CDR3 length equals 12 residues. The V gene's germline CDR1 is WSHSY and CDR2 SAAADI. Trimming removed 4 bases at V and 7 bases at J, with 8 bases between. CDR3 bases: TGCGCCAGCAGTGTGCGGAGAAATGAGCAGTTCTTC. It is translated as CASSVRRNEQFF.

This clonotype was recorded a few times. The chain is built from TRBV5-1 and TRBJ2-7; D ambiguous. The length of the CDR3 is 16 residues. Trimming removed 4 bases from V and 1 base from J, with 18 bases in between. Germline loops: CDR1 SGHRS, CDR2 YFSETQ. CDR3: CASSPSGRVGSYEQYF. The CDR3, as DNA: TGCGCCAGCAGCCCGTCCGGAAGAGTGGGGTCCTACGAGCAGTACTTC.

The rearrangement links TRBV7-2 to TRBJ2-7; D may be TRBD1 or TRBD2 (5 bases each). CDR3 length: 15 residues. CDR1 is SGHTA, CDR2 FQGNSA, per germline. The ends were cut back, 1 base at V and 3 bases at J, with 13 bases in the middle. This CDR3 is CASSLVGDALYEQYF. CDR3 DNA: TGTGCCAGCAGCTTAGTAGGGGACGCCCTCTACGAGCAGTACTTC. Full variable domain (remainder filled in from reference TRBV7-2 and TRBJ2-7): GAGVSQSPSNKVTEKGKDVELRCDPISGHTALYWYRQSLGQGLEFLIYFQGNSAPDKSGLPSDRFSAERTGGSVSTLTIQRTQQEDSAVYLCASSLVGDALYEQYFGPGTRLTVT.

The rearrangement uses TRBV10-3 and TRBJ2-3, with TRBD2 as a possible D gene (7 bases). Germline CDR1 ENHRY, CDR2 SYGVKD. Between the trimmed V and J ends, which lost 6 bases and 6 bases, there was a span of 19 bases. The CDR3 totals 15 residues. In DNA, the CDR3 is TGTGCCATCAGAGAGGGAGGGACACGGGGGGATACGCAGTATTTT. Protein: CAIREGGTRGDTQYF.

J is TRBJ2-1 and V is TRBV18; 12 positions match TRBD2. The V and J ends lost 2 bases and 9 bases, in that order; junction bases with no gene match: 5. Germline CDR1 is KGHSH and CDR2 is LQKENI. This CDR3 region has 15 residues. CDR3 sequence: CASSPGLAGSSEQFF. The CDR3 DNA is TGTGCCAGCTCACCAGGACTAGCGGGATCAAGTGAGCAGTTCTTC.

This clonotype was observed a handful of times. The chain has TRBV6-5 and TRBJ1-3; D possibly corresponds to TRBD1 (5 bases). This CDR3 has 16 amino acids. Per the germline V gene, CDR1 is MNHEY and CDR2 is SVGAGI. Trimming took 0 bases from V and 1 from J, leaving 10 bases between them. In DNA, the CDR3 is TGTGCCAGCAGTTACTCGAGGACATCATCTGGAAACACCATATATTTT. Residues: CASSYSRTSSGNTIYF.

This clonotype was seen many times. This chain joins TRBV29-1 and TRBJ2-1, with D possibly being TRBD2 (6 bases). The CDR3 spans 14 residues. The V end lost 7 bases, the J end lost 0 bases, and 13 bases lay between the germline ends. Per germline, CDR1 SQVTM and CDR2 ANQGSEA. The CDR3 DNA reads TGCAGCGCCGGTAGGAGGGGCTCCTACAATGAGCAGTTCTTC. Translated: CSAGRRGSYNEQFF.

V is TRBV14 and J is TRBJ2-1; D possibly corresponds to TRBD1 (5 bases). The CDR3 loop spans 15 amino acids. V was clipped by 2 bases and J by 1 base, with 9 bases between them. Germline V gene lookup returns CDR1 SGHDN and CDR2 FVKESK. DNA of the CDR3: TGTGCCAGCAGCCAAACAGGTGGATCCTACAATGAGCAGTTCTTC. This codes for CASSQTGGSYNEQFF.

The chain combines TRBV29-1 with TRBJ1-4; TRBD1 aligns across 7 bases. The V gene's germline CDR1 is SQVTM and CDR2 ANQGSEA. This CDR3 is built from 14 residues. The CDR3 nucleotides read TGCAAAACCCGCGGGGACAGATCATCTGAAAAACTGTTTTTT. Translating it yields CKTRGDRSSEKLFF.